What follows are 18 T cell receptor beta chains derived from one specimen sequenced in a study of blood T cells in healthy people across ages. The authors ran a second PCR of about 7 to 11 cycles using a sample-barcoded 5' primer and a J-beta primer mix. TCRdb reprocessed the 5' RACE reads via MiXCR and lists one record per CDR3 protein. The sample comprises about 1.6 million distinct CDR3 sequences, roughly a third of which are singletons, and around 11% rests with the top ten. Sequencing used blood. These receptors were collected from a woman aged 25 to 39 in good health.

The rearrangement joins TRBV2 to TRBJ2-5, with 9 bases fitting TRBD2. Germline loops: CDR1 SNHLY, CDR2 FYNNEI. The CDR3 covers 16 residues. With 7 bases clipped from V and 5 bases from J, the junction kept 14 bases outside the gene matches. CDR3 amino acids: CASNRPSGAWGETQYF. The CDR3 nucleotides are TGTGCCAGCAATCGGCCTAGCGGGGCGTGGGGGGAGACCCAGTACTTC.

This clonotype was observed a single time. The gene calls are TRBV28 and TRBJ2-1; 9 nucleotides align to TRBD2. This CDR3 region has 14 residues. The V gene end was trimmed by 10 bases and the J gene end by 10 bases; junction bases not matched to a gene: 14. CDR1 is MDHEN, CDR2 SYDVKM, per germline. The CDR3 DNA is TGTGCCAACAAAGCGGGAGGTGGTGTCTCGGAGCAGTTCTTC. Its translation: CANKAGGGVSEQFF. Full variable domain (missing parts from reference TRBV28 and TRBJ2-1): DVKVTQSSRYLVKRTGEKVFLECVQDMDHENMFWYRQDPGLGLRLIYFSYDVKMKEKGDIPEGYSVSREKKERFSLILESASTNQTSMYLCANKAGGGVSEQFFGPGTRLTVL.

Comment on this clonotype: A junction end diverges from the germline sequence, so it may reflect a read error. This chain links TRBV29-1 with TRBJ2-1; TRBD1 matches 7 bases. The CDR3 length is 11 residues. CDR1 is SQVTM and CDR2 is ANQGSEA in the germline V gene. For the CDR3, the DNA is TGCAGCGTTGCCCCTGACAGGGAGCAGTGCTTC. Translating it yields CSVAPDREQCF.

There are a few counts of this clonotype. In DNA, the CDR3 is TGTGCCAGCAGTTACTCCTATTCCCGGACTAGCGGGGGTACGCAGTATTTT. Translated: CASSYSYSRTSGGTQYF. The chain links TRBV6-5 to TRBJ2-3; TRBD2 agrees at 13 bases. Germline V gene lookup returns CDR1 MNHEY and CDR2 SVGAGI. V was pared by 0 bases and J by 8 bases, with 8 bases of the junction left unmatched. The CDR3 length is 17 residues.

J is TRBJ2-5 and V is TRBV20-1, with D hard to call. V shed 7 bases and J shed 7 bases, with 10 bases lying between them. From germline, CDR1 is DFQATT and CDR2 SNEGSKA (reference sequence). CDR3 length equals 10 residues. CDR3 nucleotides: TGCAGTGTTGAAGAGCGGACCCAGTACTTC. This gives the protein CSVEERTQYF.

The chain couples TRBV7-8 to TRBJ2-7, with 9 bases lining up with TRBD1. Per the germline V gene, CDR1 is SGHVS and CDR2 is FQNEAQ. V trimming: 5 bases; J trimming: 7 bases; junction bases outside the gene matches: 9. This CDR3 has 14 residues. The CDR3, as DNA: TGTGCCAGCAGCCCAGGGGGGACAGGGCAAGAGCAGTACTTC. It codes for CASSPGGTGQEQYF.

The genes are TRBV12-3 or TRBV12-4 and TRBJ1-4; D unresolved. Trimming stripped 3 bases from V and 5 bases from J, with 13 bases between. The CDR3 runs 15 residues. The CDR3, as DNA: TGTGCCAGCAGTTTCTCCCCAGGATCAAATGAAAAACTGTTTTTT. Residues: CASSFSPGSNEKLFF.

The V call is TRBV2, the J call TRBJ1-2, with D unclear. CDR1 and CDR2 from the germline V gene are SNHLY and FYNNEI. This CDR3 has 14 residues. V was trimmed by 3 bases and J by 0 bases, leaving 8 bases between them. The DNA for the CDR3 is TGTGCCAGCAGTGAGGGGAAGGCTAACTATGGCTACACCTTC. Translation gives CASSEGKANYGYTF.

This clonotype came up a few times. J is TRBJ2-1 and V is TRBV7-3, with no clear D. Germline loops: CDR1 SGHTA, CDR2 FQGTGA. Trimming left V 5 bases short and J 8 bases short, with 13 bases between. The CDR3 is made up of 13 amino acids. The CDR3 bases are TGTGCCAGCAGCCCCCGGTGGGCCGATGAGCAGTTCTTC. Encoded protein: CASSPRWADEQFF.

J is TRBJ2-1 and V is TRBV7-3, with 11 bases matching TRBD2. The CDR3 totals 16 residues. The trim removed 5 bases at V and 12 bases at J, leaving 15 bases unmatched. The V gene's germline CDR1 is SGHTA and CDR2 FQGTGA. Written as DNA, the CDR3 is TGTGCCAGCAGCCCGGTAGCGGGAGGGTCAATGTCACGGCAGTTCTTC. This gives the protein CASSPVAGGSMSRQFF.

There are a few counts of this clonotype. This rearrangement joins TRBV12-3 or TRBV12-4 to TRBJ2-7; D not resolved. This CDR3 is built from 13 residues. V lost 6 bases and J lost 5, with 14 bases in between. Here the CDR3 DNA reads TGTGCCAGCAGGAAAACGGGTCTCCACGAGCAGTACTTC. Encoded protein: CASRKTGLHEQYF.

The chain combines TRBV5-1 with TRBJ2-1; no clear D gene. Germline CDR1 is SGHRS and CDR2 is YFSETQ. The CDR3 covers 14 residues. Trimming took 0 bases from V and 2 from J, leaving 6 bases between them. As DNA, the CDR3 is TGCGCCAGCAGCTTGGGCCCCCCCTACAATGAGCAGTTCTTC. Translated: CASSLGPPYNEQFF.

Notes on this clonotype: A much larger clone differs by one base, so this may be a read error. The CDR3 loop is CAISDSGRSVNERYF. CDR3 in DNA: TGTGCCATCAGTGATTCCGGGAGGTCTGTAAACGAGCGGTACTTC. The chain couples TRBV10-3 to TRBJ2-7; 7 positions agree with TRBD2. Germline V gene data show CDR1 as ENHRY and CDR2 as SYGVKD. This CDR3 is 15 amino acids long.

The V call is TRBV25-1, the J call TRBJ2-3, with TRBD2 as a possible D gene (5 bases). Germline CDR1 is MGHDK and CDR2 is SYGVNS. V gave up 1 base and J gave up 2 bases, with 7 bases separating them. The CDR3 extends over 14 amino acids. DNA of the CDR3: TGTGCCAGCAGTGAATTCGGGGTCACAGATACGCAGTATTTT. It specifies CASSEFGVTDTQYF.

The V gene is TRBV5-6, the J gene TRBJ2-1; D call uncertain. This CDR3 spans 14 amino acids. V was trimmed by 0 bases and J by 9 bases, leaving 13 bases between them. The germline CDR1 and CDR2 sequences are SGHDT and YYEEEE. This CDR3 is CASSLGTKGGEQFF. The CDR3 DNA reads TGTGCCAGCAGCTTGGGGACCAAGGGCGGTGAGCAGTTCTTC.

The gene calls are TRBV5-1 and TRBJ2-1; D gene uncertain. The CDR3 has 12 residues. From germline, CDR1 is SGHRS and CDR2 YFSETQ. Trimming shortened V by 2 bases and J by 9 bases, and 9 bases separated the two germline ends. The CDR3: CASSFRAFEQFF. The CDR3 DNA follows: TGCGCCAGCAGCTTCCGGGCGTTTGAGCAGTTCTTC.

This sequence joins TRBV6-1 and TRBJ1-5, with 12 bases that match TRBD1. Germline assignment: CDR1 MNHNS and CDR2 SASEGT. The CDR3 has 17 amino acids. With 6 bases clipped from V and 5 bases from J, the junction kept 11 bases outside the gene matches. This CDR3 is CASRSGTGGAWYQPQHF. CDR3 bases: TGTGCCAGCAGGTCCGGGACAGGGGGCGCGTGGTATCAGCCCCAGCATTTT.

As for this clonotype: Possible read error: a much larger clone is one base away. The chain uses TRBV7-3 and TRBJ2-1; TRBD2 is a possible D gene (5 bases). CDR3 length equals 20 residues. Trimming shortened V by 4 bases and J by 0 bases, and 25 bases separated the two germline ends. The V gene's germline CDR1 is SGHTA and CDR2 FQGTGA. CDR3 DNA: TGTGCCAGCAGCTCTCAAGGTAGTGGAGGTAGCAGGAGCTCCTACAATGAGCAGTTCTTC. Translated, it gives CASSSQGSGGSRSSYNEQFF.